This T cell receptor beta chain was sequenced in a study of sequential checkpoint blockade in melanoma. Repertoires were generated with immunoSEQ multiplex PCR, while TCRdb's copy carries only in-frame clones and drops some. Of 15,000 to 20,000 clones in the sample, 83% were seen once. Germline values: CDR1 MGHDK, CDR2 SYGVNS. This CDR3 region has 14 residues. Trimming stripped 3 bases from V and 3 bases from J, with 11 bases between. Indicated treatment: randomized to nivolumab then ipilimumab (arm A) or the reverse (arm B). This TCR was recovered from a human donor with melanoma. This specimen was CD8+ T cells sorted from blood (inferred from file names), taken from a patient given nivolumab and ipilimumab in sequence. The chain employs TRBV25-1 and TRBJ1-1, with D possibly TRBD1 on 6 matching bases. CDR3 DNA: TGTGCCAGCAGTGATGGGGGCATGGACACTGAAGCTTTCTTT. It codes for CASSDGGMDTEAFF. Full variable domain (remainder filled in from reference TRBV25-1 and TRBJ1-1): EADIYQTPRYLVIGTGKKITLECSQTMGHDKMYWYQQDPGMELHLIHYSYGVNSTEKGDLSSESTVSRIRTEHFPLTLESARPSHTSQYLCASSDGGMDTEAFFGQGTRLTVV.